The sequence of this TCR beta chain was determined in a study of naive and memory T cell subsets (dated by TCRdb to 2016 to 2017). For context, the study as a whole: In the figure summarizing the skin biopsy and whole blood samples, ten or so blood donors, 7 tuberculin skin test biopsies and 3 saline control biopsies were reported. PCR2 was typically a SYBR Green qPCR stopped at a set threshold; low-input samples could instead use end-point PCR (approximately 6 cycles). What the research found in general, with its limitations: The potential sensitivity of the RNA-based method to TCR transcript changes with T cell activation and differentiation was acknowledged.

The study reported a robust and sensitive protocol to amplify, sequence and analyze TCRs, based on 3' ligation of a UMI-containing oligonucleotide to TCR cDNA. For whole blood analysis, roughly 2.6 ml of peripheral blood was drawn from adult healthy volunteers into Tempus tubes, and RNA was extracted according to the manufacturer's instructions. Total RNA was used without cell sorting and was treated with RQ1 DNase before reverse transcription, with a target input of roughly 1 to 1000 ng. Libraries were prepared from skin biopsies and whole blood so that pipeline robustness could be tested in samples in which T cells form a minority population. Ten or more counts support this clonotype. Its specific antigen is unknown. It has no much larger one-base neighbor in the sample; base qualities were not kept. Trimming costs V 3 bases and J 4 bases, and their ends lie 18 bases apart. The CDR3 holds 16 amino acids from the cysteine to the phenylalanine. Only the CDR3 DNA is retained, 48 bases long and in frame from the first base. From a lookup of the germline V gene, CDR1 and CDR2 are SGHDN and FVKESK.

The method was 5' RACE. The ligated cDNA was amplified in four rounds of PCR with nested alpha and beta constant region primers together with the SP2 primer. For the blood and skin samples, TCR RNA was reverse transcribed with SuperScript IV using primers for the alpha and beta constant regions. An oligonucleotide carrying the Illumina SP2 primer and a UMI was ligated to the 3' end of the cDNA by means of T4 RNA ligase 1. The 12-nucleotide UMI was composed of two random hexamers separated by an eight-base spacer, which was included to prevent hairpin formation. From the second PCR onward, TCR alpha and beta chain libraries were processed separately, and dual indexing was applied for multiplexing. After pooling, the indexed libraries were analyzed by capillary electrophoresis and sequenced on either an Illumina MiSeq or NextSeq. PhiX DNA at roughly 4.5-8% was spiked into libraries to increase base diversity and improve cluster recognition. In the authors' own workflow: UMIs were extracted from read 2 by Demultiplexor and combined with the TCR sequence from read 1, and reads were split according to sample indices. V and J genes and V-J junctions were identified by Decombinator, which gave every TCR a five-part identifier that included V and J deletions. UMIs were used by Collapsinator to correct sequencing errors and PCR amplification heterogeneity, so that a UMI-based abundance was obtained for each TCR. Identifiers were converted to nucleotide sequence by CDR3Translator and translated to amino acids, and CDR3 regions were extracted on the basis of terminal motifs. After normalization to the amount of input RNA, the error-corrected alpha and beta TCR counts from blood and from skin were compared. The public reads were quality trimmed at Q25 with fastp and then assembled into clones with MiXCR by TCRdb, keeping productive beta chains. Duplicate CDR3 protein sequences are folded into a single record with the most common DNA and genes. The V and J calls shown here were made by TCRdb, not taken from the authors' results. This sample holds roughly 60,000 distinct CDR3 sequences; roughly 6.7% were observed only once. The top ten clones comprise 8.5% to 10% of the sample.

This receptor was obtained from a male donor in good health. The chain employs TRBV14 and TRBJ2-5, and possibly TRBD2, on 5 matching bases. The CDR3 amino acid sequence is: CASSQDGVLPPETQYF. At the DNA level, the sequence is TGTGCCAGCAGCCAGGACGGGGTCCTTCCCCCAGAGACCCAGTACTTC. Where the CDR3 stops, the reference TRBV14 and TRBJ2-5 genes take over; the full variable domain is EAGVTQFPSHSVIEKGQTVTLRCDPISGHDNLYWYRRVMGKEIKFLLHFVKESKQDESGMPNNRFLAERTGGTYSTLKVQPAELEDSGVYFCASSQDGVLPPETQYFGPGTRLLVL.